The 28 T cell receptor beta chains below come from one sample, sequenced in a study of cytomegalovirus exposure and HLA in healthy donors. The PCR had 60 Vbeta and 13 Jbeta primers. Here immunoSEQ multiplex PCR was the method, and the copy in TCRdb shows in-frame clones only, minus some. The sample yields more than 95,000 clones, around 64% seen once. The sample taken for sequencing was PBMCs. These receptors were taken from a man aged 55-75 years in good health and CMV-seronegative.

The V call is TRBV5-1, the J call TRBJ2-5; 7 nucleotides agree with TRBD2. Per germline, CDR1 SGHRS and CDR2 YFSETQ. The CDR3 has 14 residues. Germline trimming cut 6 bases from V and 2 bases from J; bases unmatched to any gene: 7. The CDR3 DNA reads as TGCGCCAGCACGCCCGGGAGGAGTCAAGAGACCCAGTACTTC. Translated, it gives CASTPGRSQETQYF.

Of note for this clone: The junction shows a germline mismatch at one end, possibly a read error. The genes are TRBV7-9 and TRBJ2-7; TRBD1 is a possible D gene (5 bases). Germline CDR1 SEHNR, CDR2 FQNEAQ (reference sequence). This CDR3 is 15 amino acids long. The DNA for the CDR3 is TGTTCCAGCAGCTTAGATAGCAGGGATCAATACGAGCAGTACTTC. Translating gives CSSSLDSRDQYEQYF.

With regard to this clone: Other DNA sequences in this sample translate to the same CDR3. The chain carries TRBV5-6 and TRBJ2-2; D gene unclear. From germline, CDR1 is SGHDT and CDR2 YYEEEE. The CDR3 runs 13 residues. V was pared by 1 base and J by 4 bases, with 5 bases between. The DNA for the CDR3 is TGTGCCAGCAGCTTGCCGGGCACCGGGGAGCTGTTTTTT. It is translated as CASSLPGTGELFF.

The chain links TRBV19 to TRBJ2-4; 9 nucleotides line up with TRBD2. Germline values: CDR1 LNHDA, CDR2 SQIVND (reference sequence). The trim removed 3 bases at V and 0 bases at J, leaving 6 bases unmatched. This CDR3 has 17 residues. This CDR3 is CASSIGGGALAKNIQYF. The CDR3 region has the DNA TGTGCCAGTAGTATTGGCGGGGGGGCGTTAGCCAAAAACATTCAGTACTTC. Looking up the rest from reference TRBV19 and TRBJ2-4 gives the full variable domain: DGGITQSPKYLFRKEGQNVTLSCEQNLNHDAMYWYRQDPGQGLRLIYYSQIVNDFQKGDIAEGYSVSREKKESFPLTVTSAQKNPTAFYLCASSIGGGALAKNIQYFGAGTRLSVL.

The chain has TRBV7-9 and TRBJ2-5; a possible D gene is TRBD2 (7 bases). The V gene lost 5 bases and the J gene lost 4 bases, with 17 bases spanning the gap. CDR1 is SEHNR and CDR2 is FQNEAQ in the germline V gene (reference sequence). This CDR3 has 15 residues. CDR3 loop: CASSQPLGGAETQYF. The CDR3, as DNA: TGTGCCAGCAGCCAACCTTTGGGGGGGGCAGAGACCCAGTACTTC.

This chain links TRBV6-1 with TRBJ1-5; no reliable D call. V gave up 2 bases and J gave up 3 bases, with 8 bases separating them. CDR3 size: 14 residues. Germline values: CDR1 MNHNS, CDR2 SASEGT. CDR3 protein: CASSELALNQPQHF. CDR3 nucleotides: TGTGCCAGCAGTGAATTAGCTCTCAATCAGCCCCAGCATTTT.

This chain links TRBV6-1 with TRBJ1-2; possible D gene TRBD1, 5 bases. Looked up from germline, CDR1 is MNHNS and CDR2 is SASEGT. Trimming removed 6 bases at V and 7 bases at J, with 21 bases between. This CDR3 is 15 amino acids long. This CDR3 reads CASRNRDGGRGGYTF. Here the CDR3 DNA reads TGTGCCAGCAGGAACCGGGACGGGGGGAGGGGTGGCTACACCTTC.

CDR3 sequence: CASNKPGHLSYGYTF. CDR3 in DNA: TGTGCCAGCAACAAACCGGGACACCTATCCTATGGCTACACCTTC. The chain employs TRBV19 and TRBJ1-2; maybe TRBD1 (6 bases). V was shortened by 9 bases and J by 4 bases, with 21 bases between the two germline ends. Germline V gene data show CDR1 as LNHDA and CDR2 as SQIVND (reference sequence). This CDR3 has 15 residues.

The genes are TRBV11-3 and TRBJ2-7; 8 nucleotides align to TRBD1. The CDR3 is 15 amino acids. CDR1 is SGHNT and CDR2 is YENEEA in the germline V gene. The J segment lost 3 bases and the V segment lost 2 bases, leaving 6 bases of the junction unmatched. The CDR3 spells CASSLFAGQGYEQYF. The CDR3 DNA is TGTGCCAGCAGCTTATTTGCCGGACAGGGCTACGAGCAGTACTTC.

CDR3 nucleotides: TGTGCCATCAGTGCTTACAGGGGAGAGACCCAGTACTTC. It codes for CAISAYRGETQYF. The rearrangement joins TRBV10-3 to TRBJ2-5, with 7 bases lining up with TRBD1. Trimming at V came to 4 bases and at J to 4 bases, leaving 3 bases not matched to a gene. The CDR3 loop spans 13 amino acids. In germline, CDR1 is ENHRY, CDR2 SYGVKD.

The chain has TRBV10-3 and TRBJ1-1, with D maybe TRBD1 (5 bases). V was cut by 2 bases and J by 4 bases, with 8 bases left in between. Germline values: CDR1 ENHRY, CDR2 SYGVKD. CDR3 size: 13 residues. The chain's CDR3 is CAISETGFTEAFF. For the CDR3, the DNA is TGTGCCATCAGTGAGACAGGTTTCACTGAAGCTTTCTTT.

The V call is TRBV28, the J call TRBJ1-6; 9 nucleotides match TRBD1. Trimming took 0 bases from V and 4 from J; bases not matched to a gene: 4. The CDR3 is 17 residues long. CDR1 is MDHEN and CDR2 is SYDVKM in the germline V gene. CDR3 loop: CASSLWTGGVYNSPLHF. The CDR3 nucleotides read TGTGCCAGCAGTTTATGGACAGGGGGGGTTTATAATTCACCCCTCCACTTT. Full variable domain (outside the CDR3, taken from reference TRBV28 and TRBJ1-6): DVKVTQSSRYLVKRTGEKVFLECVQDMDHENMFWYRQDPGLGLRLIYFSYDVKMKEKGDIPEGYSVSREKKERFSLILESASTNQTSMYLCASSLWTGGVYNSPLHFGNGTRLTVT.

This CDR3 is CASSLQGVAFF. The CDR3 nucleotides read TGTGCCAGCAGTTTACAGGGTGTAGCTTTCTTT. This chain uses TRBV6-5 with TRBJ1-1, with D tentatively TRBD1 (6 bases). Per germline, CDR1 MNHEY and CDR2 SVGAGI. Trimming cost V 4 bases and J 10 bases, with 10 bases left between them. The CDR3 consists of 11 residues.

This clone turned up a few times. The chain recombines TRBV14 with TRBJ1-4; D is ambiguous. The germline CDR1 and CDR2 sequences are SGHDN and FVKESK. V was cut by 0 bases and J by 7 bases, with 12 bases left in between. The CDR3 extends over 15 amino acids. In nucleotides, the CDR3 is TGTGCCAGCAGCCAAGATGGGCACCCCACTGAAAAACTGTTTTTT. Translated, it gives CASSQDGHPTEKLFF.

The V call is TRBV5-4, the J call TRBJ2-7, with D unclear. Germline lookup yields CDR1 SGHNT and CDR2 YYREEE (reference sequence). The CDR3 is made up of 13 amino acids. V was cut by 0 bases and J by 0 bases, with 4 bases left in between. The CDR3 nucleotides are TGTGCCAGCAGCTTGGAGAGCTCCTACGAGCAGTACTTC. Translation gives CASSLESSYEQYF.

This chain connects TRBV25-1 to TRBJ2-1, with D maybe TRBD2 (5 bases). The CDR3 loop spans 11 amino acids. Trimming pared 6 bases from V and 5 bases from J, leaving 5 bases between. Germline CDR1 and CDR2: MGHDK and SYGVNS. CDR3 amino acids: CASREDNEQFF. CDR3 bases: TGTGCCAGCAGGGAGGACAATGAGCAGTTCTTC.

The chain couples TRBV5-1 to TRBJ2-1; 7 nucleotides match TRBD2. V dropped 0 bases and J dropped 8; count of bases not matched to a gene: 2. Germline V gives CDR1 SGHRS, CDR2 YFSETQ. The CDR3 has 13 residues. CDR3 nucleotides: TGCGCCAGCAGCTTGGGACGGGGGGATGAGCAGTTCTTC. It codes for CASSLGRGDEQFF.

This clone has just a few counts. CDR3 region: CASSDKSGVGEKLFF. The CDR3 DNA sequence: TGTGCCAGCAGTGATAAGTCAGGGGTTGGAGAAAAACTGTTTTTT. The rearrangement links TRBV2 to TRBJ1-4, with D maybe TRBD1 (6 bases). The V gene's germline CDR1 is SNHLY and CDR2 FYNNEI. This CDR3 is 15 amino acids long. V dropped 3 bases and J dropped 8 bases, with 16 bases sitting between them.

This chain links TRBV7-9 with TRBJ2-3; tentative D call: TRBD1 (5 bases). Trimming stripped 3 bases from V and 2 bases from J, with 9 bases between. CDR3 length: 14 residues. CDR1 is SEHNR and CDR2 is FQNEAQ in the germline V gene (reference sequence). CDR3 loop: CASSFAGNTDTQYF. The CDR3 nucleotides are TGTGCCAGCAGCTTCGCAGGGAACACAGATACGCAGTATTTT.

This clone has just one count. V usage is TRBV5-1 and J usage is TRBJ2-1; 8 bases are a match to TRBD2. The CDR3 totals 17 residues. The V gene end was trimmed by 0 bases and the J gene end by 2 bases; junction bases not matched to a gene: 7. Per germline, CDR1 SGHRS and CDR2 YFSETQ. CDR3 loop: CASSLGQTSATYNEQFF. The CDR3 DNA is TGCGCCAGCAGCTTGGGACAGACTAGCGCTACCTACAATGAGCAGTTCTTC.

The chain carries TRBV7-3 and TRBJ2-1; D call uncertain. V was pared by 5 bases and J by 0 bases, with 17 bases between. The CDR3 sequence is 17 residues long. Germline CDR1 and CDR2: SGHTA and FQGTGA. The CDR3 here is CASSQIPSRSSYNEQFF. The CDR3 nucleotides are TGTGCCAGCAGCCAAATTCCCAGTCGGAGCTCCTACAATGAGCAGTTCTTC.

The rearrangement joins TRBV10-1 to TRBJ2-7; weak D call: TRBD1 (5 bases). The V end was cut by 0 bases, the J end by 0 bases, with 6 bases between. The CDR3 runs 14 residues. Looked up from germline, CDR1 is WNHNN and CDR2 is SYGVQD (reference sequence). CDR3 in DNA: TGCGCCAGCAGTGAGTCGGGGCGCTCCTACGAGCAGTACTTC. Its protein is CASSESGRSYEQYF.

This clone has only a few counts. The chain combines TRBV5-1 with TRBJ2-1, with TRBD2 identical over 7 bases. This CDR3 has 17 residues. The V and J ends lost 4 bases and 3 bases, in that order; junction bases with no gene match: 13. Germline V gene lookup returns CDR1 SGHRS and CDR2 YFSETQ. In DNA form, the CDR3 reads TGCGCCAGCAGCGTAGTGACGGGGCGGGGGTTCTACAATGAGCAGTTCTTC. The encoded protein is CASSVVTGRGFYNEQFF.

The chain links TRBV18 to TRBJ1-1; D unresolved. Deletions cut 2 bases from V and 4 bases from J, with 8 bases between. Germline V gene lookup returns CDR1 KGHSH and CDR2 LQKENI. There are 13 residues in the CDR3. The CDR3 DNA sequence: TGTGCCAGCTCACCAGTGGAGGCCACTGAAGCTTTCTTT. It codes for CASSPVEATEAFF.

The V and J genes are TRBV5-5 and TRBJ2-7; 8 bases align to TRBD2. There are 14 residues in the CDR3. J lost 0 bases, V lost 4 bases, and 3 bases had no gene match. Germline V gene lookup returns CDR1 SGHKS and CDR2 YYEKEE (reference sequence). CDR3 loop: CASSEGLVSYEQYF. The CDR3 bases are TGTGCCAGCAGCGAGGGACTAGTCTCCTACGAGCAGTACTTC.

This clone turned up a few times. The chain joins TRBV7-9 to TRBJ2-7, with a weak D call TRBD2 (6 bases). Trimming took 8 bases from V and 2 from J, leaving 7 bases between them. The CDR3 sequence is 11 residues long. Germline CDR1 SEHNR, CDR2 FQNEAQ (reference sequence). The CDR3 region has the DNA TGTGCCAGCTCGGGGGCCTACGAGCAGTACTTC. It is translated as CASSGAYEQYF.

The gene calls are TRBV5-1 and TRBJ1-3; a weak D match, TRBD1 (6 bases). Germline values: CDR1 SGHRS, CDR2 YFSETQ. V lost 4 bases and J 0 bases, leaving 11 bases between the germline ends. The CDR3 is made up of 15 amino acids. CDR3 nucleotide sequence: TGCGCCAGCAGCACACAGACAGGCTCTGGAAACACCATATATTTT. It codes for CASSTQTGSGNTIYF.

The V and J genes are TRBV6-5 and TRBJ2-7, with TRBD1 matching 9 bases. CDR1 and CDR2 (germline): MNHEY, SVGAGI. CDR3 length: 16 residues. The trim removed 2 bases at V and 7 bases at J, leaving 12 bases unmatched. CDR3 protein: CASSYTKGQGLAEQYF. The DNA of the CDR3 is TGTGCCAGCAGTTACACTAAGGGACAGGGTTTGGCGGAGCAGTACTTC.